This T cell receptor (beta chain) was sequenced during a study of CD8+CD57+ T cells in acquired aplastic anemia. Overall study findings and caveats: Shared by patients and controls, approximately 28 CD8+ CDR3s were abundant in patients.

About this clonotype: Its specificity is unknown.

The sequenced patients had an expansion of CD8+CD57+ cells seen by flow cytometry. The V end lost 3 bases, the J end lost 8 bases, and 7 bases lay between the germline ends. The CDR3 sequence is 11 residues long. Germline CDR1 is MNHNS and CDR2 is SASEGT. Genomic DNA constituted the template upon which TCR beta VDJ and CDR3 profiling was performed. TCRdb reanalysed the reads using MiXCR and keeps one entry per CDR3 protein. The sample lists more than 150,000 distinct CDR3 sequences; approximately 48% were seen once. The TCR sequence derives from a human donor with aplastic anemia. The chain recombines TRBV6-1 with TRBJ2-5; D ambiguous. Specimen: sorted CD4+, CD8+, or CD8+CD57+ T cells (not recorded which) from PBMCs. The CDR3 region is CASSDTTTQYF. In DNA form, the CDR3 reads TGTGCCAGCAGTGACACAACAACCCAGTACTTC.